Listed below are T cell receptor beta chains from one sample, sequenced in a study of long-term antiretroviral therapy in people with HIV. Using immunoSEQ multiplex PCR, the repertoire was profiled, and TCRdb retains in-frame clones only, with some absent. The sample lists about 27,000 clones; roughly 80% were seen once. Specimen: unsorted PBMCs, collected 0.8 years before starting antiretroviral therapy. Receptors were obtained from a man between 18 and 35 years old with HIV. CDR3s leave out the opening cysteine and the closing phenylalanine or tryptophan. D genes are given only for firm matches.

v_call d_call cdr3_length cdr3_aa
TRBV7-2 NA 12 ASRLTGSSYEQY
TRBV7-9 NA 12 ASSPGDRLTEAF
TRBV28 NA 13 ASSFGGSSNQPQH
TRBV27 NA 12 ASSLSGSIWAQY
TRBV4-2 TRBD1 17 ASSQDTGGAGTGGKTQY
TRBV5-1 TRBD1 15 ASSWGDRQTSNSPLH
TRBV27 NA 13 ASSLSGLGSYEQY
TRBV7-8 TRBD1 11 ASSLGTGLEQY
TRBV28 TRBD1 15 ASRPIDRGLTGNTIY
TRBV30 NA 9 ALEVTGELF
TRBV7-8 NA 11 ASSPGPNGELF
TRBV18 NA 13 ASSRDTVVNQPQH
TRBV15 NA 11 ATSTRGGETQY
TRBV4-3 NA 14 ASSQDIGSQGNEQF
TRBV7-8 NA 14 ASSLEGRMSNQPQH
TRBV7-9 NA 13 ASSLTGTLAYEQY
TRBV12-5 TRBD1 15 ASARGTGAFMNTEAF